This entry describes one TCR beta chain. The sample originates from a study of control samples from healthy donors and cancer patients. Here immunoSEQ multiplex PCR was the method, and the copy in TCRdb shows in-frame clones only, minus some. This sample yields some 120,000 clones, of which roughly 86% are seen a single time; 2.9% belongs to the top ten. The germline V gene encodes CDR1 LNHDA and CDR2 SQIVND (reference sequence). The CDR3 is 15 residues long. The V gene end was trimmed by 7 bases and the J gene end by 0 bases; junction bases not matched to a gene: 8. This TCR came from a man aged 55-75 years in good health. V usage is TRBV19 and J usage is TRBJ2-7, with TRBD2 matching 8 bases. Sequenced sample: blood. This CDR3 reads CASMEAAGGSYEQYF. In nucleotides, the CDR3 is TGTGCCAGTATGGAGGCGGCGGGGGGCTCCTACGAGCAGTACTTC.